A few counts support the clone carrying this TCR beta chain. Sequencing used immunoSEQ multiplex PCR; TCRdb keeps in-frame clones, though not all of them. Of about 490,000 clones in the sample, over 70% were seen once. The sample is drawn from a study of shared clonotypes between healthy human individuals. The ends were cut back, 2 bases at V and 4 bases at J, with 11 bases in the middle. Germline V gene sequence: CDR1 MRHNA, CDR2 SNTAGT. The CDR3 covers 15 residues. The source is a woman aged 40 to 50 in good health. Some clones in this sample may be carry-over from other donors' samples. Source material: PBMCs. The rearrangement uses TRBV6-4 and TRBJ2-2, with a possible D match to TRBD2 (5 bases). CDR3 coding DNA: TGTGCCAGCAGTGACAAAGGCCGGGGCACCGGGGAGCTGTTTTTT. Translating it yields CASSDKGRGTGELFF.